The 5 T cell receptor beta chains listed next were all sequenced from one sample in a study of Graves' ophthalmopathy and Graves' hyperthyroidism. The sequenced template was RNA, covering the TCR beta CDR3 region. HTBI primers were used in a first-round RT-PCR, which preceded a second-round multiplex PCR. In TCRdb, the multiplex PCR reads were re-called with MiXCR into one record per CDR3 protein. The sample lists hundreds of thousands of distinct CDR3 sequences; 22% were seen once. The sample comprised peripheral blood. The origin of the receptors is a woman between 18 and 29 years old with stable Graves' hyperthyroidism. Some clones in this sample may be carry-over from other donors' samples.

This clonotype was detected only a few times. The chain links TRBV5-6 to TRBJ2-7, with TRBD1 identical over 10 bases. V lost 0 bases and J lost 6; bases outside the gene matches: 3. The germline CDR1 and CDR2 sequences are SGHDT and YYEEEE. This CDR3 is built from 14 residues. As DNA, the CDR3 is TGTGCCAGCAGCTTGGGACAGGGGGCACCCGAGCAGTACTTC. This gives the protein CASSLGQGAPEQYF.

In its sample, this clonotype was seen many times. The V gene is TRBV5-7, the J gene TRBJ2-5; 15 bases map to TRBD2. TRBV5-7 is classed as an ORF, of uncertain function. This CDR3 spans 18 amino acids. The junction had 8 bases not matched to a gene; V was cut back by 3 bases and J by 2 bases. DNA for the CDR3: TGTGCCAGCAGCTGGACTAGCGGGGGGGCGAAATCTCAAGAGACCCAGTACTTC. Amino acids: CASSWTSGGAKSQETQYF.

To note about this clonotype: Its ends do not fully match the called genes, so a read error is possible. The chain joins TRBV7-9 to TRBJ1-2; 7 positions agree with TRBD1. The germline gives CDR1 SEHNR, CDR2 FQNEAQ (reference sequence). The CDR3 sequence is 13 residues long. In nucleotides, the CDR3 is TGTGCCAGCAGCTTGGGGACAGACTATAGCTACACCTTC. This encodes CASSLGTDYSYTF.

The rearrangement uses TRBV27 and TRBJ2-7, with D hard to call. CDR3 length: 15 residues. The V gene's germline CDR1 is MNHEY and CDR2 SMNVEV (reference sequence). Between the trimmed V and J ends, which lost 6 bases and 1 base, there was a span of 16 bases. The CDR3 DNA is TGTGCCAGCAGCTCCCTTCCCGACGGATCCTACGAGCAGTACTTC. It codes for CASSSLPDGSYEQYF.

The genes are TRBV28 and TRBJ1-2; perhaps TRBD1 as D (5 bases). Germline V gene lookup returns CDR1 MDHEN and CDR2 SYDVKM. The CDR3 sequence is 16 residues long. V lost 3 bases and J 0 bases, leaving 14 bases between the germline ends. CDR3 nucleotide sequence: TGTGCCAGCAGTTTGGTCTCTGAAGGGGCTAACTATGGCTACACCTTC. Translation gives CASSLVSEGANYGYTF.